These 23 T cell receptor beta chains were sequenced from one sample in a study of blood T cells in healthy people across ages. The authors ran a second PCR of roughly 7 to 11 cycles using a sample-barcoded 5' primer and a J-beta primer mix. In TCRdb, the 5' RACE reads were re-called with MiXCR into one record per CDR3 protein. The sample carries 650,000 to 950,000 distinct CDR3 sequences, under 45% recorded once. The material sequenced was blood. The receptors were gathered from a man in his sixties in good health.

DNA of the CDR3: TGTGCCAGCGGTAGACAGGGCTACGATAAAGGGCAGTACTTC. Translated, it gives CASGRQGYDKGQYF. The rearrangement joins TRBV5-6 to TRBJ2-5; 7 nucleotides line up with TRBD1. The germline CDR1 and CDR2 sequences are SGHDT and YYEEEE. There are 14 residues in the CDR3. After removal of 7 bases from V and 11 bases from J, the junction contained 17 bases not matched to a gene.

This chain links TRBV7-2 with TRBJ2-5, with 11 bases identical to TRBD1. After removal of 2 bases from V and 4 bases from J, the junction contained 6 bases not matched to a gene. Germline lookup yields CDR1 SGHTA and CDR2 FQGNSA. The CDR3 extends over 16 amino acids. CDR3 nucleotide sequence: TGTGCCAGCAGCTTAAGGGGTGGGACAGGGGGAGAGACCCAGTACTTC. Translation gives CASSLRGGTGGETQYF.

This clonotype came up a few times. The chain combines TRBV7-2 with TRBJ2-5; D not certain. The DNA matches TRBJ2-7 better at its end, which makes the J call doubtful. Germline V gene lookup returns CDR1 SGHTA and CDR2 FQGNSA. The CDR3 has 13 amino acids. The CDR3 loop is CASSPKDGYEQYF. The CDR3, as DNA: TGTGCCAGCAGCCCCAAGGACGGATACGAGCAGTACTTC.

The V call is TRBV5-6, the J call TRBJ1-6; D uncertain. CDR3 length: 16 amino acids. Germline V gene data show CDR1 as SGHDT and CDR2 as YYEEEE. Trimming pared 1 base from V and 2 bases from J, leaving 10 bases between. CDR3 sequence reads: CASSLRTVTYNSPLHF. In DNA, the CDR3 is TGTGCCAGCAGCTTGCGAACAGTTACCTATAATTCACCCCTCCACTTT.

The genes are TRBV29-1 and TRBJ2-2; TRBD1 is a possible D gene (6 bases). Germline values: CDR1 SQVTM, CDR2 ANQGSEA. The V and J ends lost 4 bases and 7 bases respectively, with 22 bases between them. This CDR3 region has 16 residues. This chain's CDR3 is CSVGERTVGRGGELFF. The CDR3 DNA reads TGCAGCGTTGGGGAGAGGACAGTTGGACGAGGCGGGGAGCTGTTTTTT.

CDR3 sequence reads: CASSQDRGSEQYF. The CDR3 nucleotides read TGCGCCAGCAGCCAAGATAGGGGGTCCGAGCAGTACTTC. V gene TRBV4-1 combines with J gene TRBJ2-7; D is possibly TRBD1 (6 bases). Germline CDR1 is MGHRA and CDR2 is YSYEKL. The CDR3 runs 13 residues. V shed 0 bases and J shed 6 bases, with 9 bases lying between them.

The rearrangement uses TRBV7-9 and TRBJ1-2; D may be TRBD1 (5 bases). The V end was cut by 2 bases, the J end by 6 bases, with 10 bases between. The CDR3 is 13 amino acids. Germline V gene sequence: CDR1 SEHNR, CDR2 FQNEAQ (reference sequence). Here the CDR3 reads CASSLSTEDGYTF. CDR3 coding DNA: TGTGCCAGCAGCTTATCGACAGAGGATGGCTACACCTTC.

This clonotype has just a few counts. The chain is built from TRBV4-1 and TRBJ1-5; no reliable D call. Trimming left V 0 bases short and J 0 bases short, with 15 bases between. Germline CDR1 MGHRA, CDR2 YSYEKL. This CDR3 region has 18 residues. The chain's CDR3 is CASSQDINGYDSNQPQHF. The CDR3 DNA follows: TGCGCCAGCAGCCAAGATATAAACGGCTACGATAGCAATCAGCCCCAGCATTTT.

This clonotype came up once. Here the CDR3 reads CAWSGISGGRRTDTQYF. CDR3 nucleotides: TGTGCCTGGAGTGGTATCAGCGGGGGGCGACGCACAGATACGCAGTATTTT. V is TRBV30 and J is TRBJ2-3; 9 positions match TRBD2. V gave up 1 base and J gave up 1 base; unmatched junction bases: 9. Germline V CDR1 and CDR2: GTSNPN, SVGIG (reference sequence). The CDR3 totals 17 residues.

The CDR3 DNA sequence: TGTGCCAGCAGCCAAGGGGCCTCCCTAAACTATGGCTACACCTTC. This sequence encodes CASSQGASLNYGYTF. The chain employs TRBV7-2 and TRBJ1-2; D possibly corresponds to TRBD1 (5 bases). The CDR3 runs 15 residues. V was trimmed by 5 bases and J by 2 bases, leaving 15 bases between them. From germline, CDR1 is SGHTA and CDR2 FQGNSA.

The V call is TRBV5-1, the J call TRBJ2-7; 7 nucleotides align to TRBD2. The CDR3 has 15 amino acids. The V gene end was trimmed by 4 bases and the J gene end by 3 bases; junction bases not matched to a gene: 10. Germline V CDR1 and CDR2: SGHRS, YFSETQ. As DNA, the CDR3 is TGCGCCAGCAGCCGGGGCGGGGGAACTCTCTACGAGCAGTACTTC. This encodes CASSRGGGTLYEQYF.

This clonotype was detected only a few times. The chain couples TRBV30 to TRBJ2-3; no firm D call. V shed 3 bases and J shed 2 bases, with 18 bases lying between them. Germline values: CDR1 GTSNPN, CDR2 SVGIG (reference sequence). The CDR3 contains 16 residues. The CDR3 loop reads CAWSVEPTPSTDTQYF. The CDR3 nucleotides read TGTGCCTGGAGCGTAGAACCGACACCCTCCACAGATACGCAGTATTTT.

This clonotype was seen only a few times. A read error may account for a junction end that differs from germline. CDR3 nucleotide sequence: TGCGCTAGCAGCTTGGATGGAGTGGGTGAGCAGTTCTTC. Amino acid sequence: CASSLDGVGEQFF. The rearrangement links TRBV5-1 to TRBJ2-1; the D is unclear. CDR1 and CDR2 (germline): SGHRS, YFSETQ. The CDR3 has 13 amino acids.

J is TRBJ1-6 and V is TRBV7-2, with 8 bases that match TRBD1. J gave up 0 bases and V 7 bases, and 8 bases lay outside the gene matches. This CDR3 has 17 residues. CDR1 is SGHTA and CDR2 is FQGNSA in the germline V gene. The CDR3 protein is CASTPGTGSSYNSPLHF. The DNA of the CDR3 is TGTGCCAGCACCCCAGGGACAGGTAGCTCCTATAATTCACCCCTCCACTTT. Complete variable domain (other parts from reference TRBV7-2 and TRBJ1-6): GAGVSQSPSNKVTEKGKDVELRCDPISGHTALYWYRQSLGQGLEFLIYFQGNSAPDKSGLPSDRFSAERTGGSVSTLTIQRTQQEDSAVYLCASTPGTGSSYNSPLHFGNGTRLTVT.

The chain employs TRBV7-9 and TRBJ2-3, with D tentatively TRBD1 (6 bases). The V and J ends lost 5 bases and 0 bases respectively, with 18 bases between them. This CDR3 region has 17 residues. From germline, CDR1 is SEHNR and CDR2 FQNEAQ (reference sequence). CDR3 loop: CASSAPIRGTSTDTQYF. The CDR3 region has the DNA TGTGCCAGCAGCGCACCTATCAGGGGCACTAGCACAGATACGCAGTATTTT.

This chain links TRBV15 with TRBJ1-2, with 7 positions matching TRBD1. The CDR3 contains 14 residues. The V and J ends lost 4 bases and 6 bases, in that order; junction bases with no gene match: 8. Germline V gene sequence: CDR1 LNHNV, CDR2 YYDKDF (reference sequence). DNA for the CDR3: TGTGCCACCAGCACCGGAAGGGGGCTTAATGGCTACACCTTC. This gives the protein CATSTGRGLNGYTF.

The chain carries TRBV20-1 and TRBJ2-2, with 7 nucleotides matching TRBD2. Germline CDR1 and CDR2: DFQATT and SNEGSKA (reference sequence). CDR3 length: 18 residues. After removal of 3 bases from V and 2 bases from J, the junction contained 15 bases not matched to a gene. The CDR3 sequence is CSASHPLIKRGNTGELFF. Here the CDR3 DNA reads TGCAGTGCTAGCCATCCCCTTATTAAGCGGGGAAACACCGGGGAGCTGTTTTTT.

The CDR3 region is CSAATTGPTEAFF. In DNA form, the CDR3 reads TGCAGCGCGGCTACGACAGGGCCGACTGAAGCTTTCTTT. This chain links TRBV29-1 with TRBJ1-1; 7 bases align to TRBD1. There are 13 residues in the CDR3. CDR1 is SQVTM, CDR2 ANQGSEA, per germline. J was trimmed by 5 bases and V by 7 bases; bases with no gene match: 10.

Remarks on this clonotype: A read error is possible here, since a much larger clone lies one base away. The chain couples TRBV7-2 to TRBJ2-1; no reliable D call. Germline loops: CDR1 SGHTA, CDR2 FQGNSA. This CDR3 has 16 residues. The V end was cut by 4 bases, the J end by 13 bases, with 26 bases between. The CDR3, as DNA: TGTGCCAGCAGCTCGAGCTCCGGGCCCCCTAGAGAGACCCAGTTCTTC. Amino acids: CASSSSSGPPRETQFF.

This sequence joins TRBV7-2 and TRBJ2-2; TRBD2 matches at 10 bases. V shed 3 bases, J shed 0 bases, and the junction held 10 bases outside the gene matches. Germline V gene sequence: CDR1 SGHTA, CDR2 FQGNSA. The CDR3 totals 19 residues. CDR3 sequence reads: CASSLGSSGGGPNTGELFF. The CDR3 DNA reads TGTGCCAGCAGCTTGGGCTCCAGCGGGGGGGGACCGAACACCGGGGAGCTGTTTTTT.

The chain couples TRBV5-1 to TRBJ2-3; possibly TRBD2 for D (6 bases). Germline-derived CDR1 and CDR2 are SGHRS and YFSETQ. V was shortened by 3 bases and J by 0 bases, with 29 bases between the two germline ends. This CDR3 region has 21 residues. The CDR3 here is CASSSASQPAGVVYSTDTQYF. CDR3 bases: TGCGCCAGCAGCTCGGCCTCACAGCCAGCGGGTGTTGTCTATAGCACAGATACGCAGTATTTT.

In this sample, this clonotype turned up a few times. The gene calls are TRBV4-1 and TRBJ2-4, with 8 bases matching TRBD1. CDR3 size: 17 residues. V lost 1 base to trimming and J lost 2 bases; unmatched junction nucleotides: 7. Germline loops: CDR1 MGHRA, CDR2 YSYEKL. The CDR3 DNA reads as TGCGCCAGCAGCCAAGGAGTGGGGACAGGAACCAAAAACATTCAGTACTTC. Its translation is CASSQGVGTGTKNIQYF.

V and J are TRBV4-1 and TRBJ2-1, with 14 nucleotides matching TRBD2. This CDR3 is built from 16 residues. Germline values: CDR1 MGHRA, CDR2 YSYEKL. The trim removed 4 bases at V and 8 bases at J, leaving 7 bases unmatched. The DNA for the CDR3 is TGCGCCAGCAGCCGTGGACTAGCGGGGGGTATCTATGAGCAGTTCTTC. Its translation is CASSRGLAGGIYEQFF.